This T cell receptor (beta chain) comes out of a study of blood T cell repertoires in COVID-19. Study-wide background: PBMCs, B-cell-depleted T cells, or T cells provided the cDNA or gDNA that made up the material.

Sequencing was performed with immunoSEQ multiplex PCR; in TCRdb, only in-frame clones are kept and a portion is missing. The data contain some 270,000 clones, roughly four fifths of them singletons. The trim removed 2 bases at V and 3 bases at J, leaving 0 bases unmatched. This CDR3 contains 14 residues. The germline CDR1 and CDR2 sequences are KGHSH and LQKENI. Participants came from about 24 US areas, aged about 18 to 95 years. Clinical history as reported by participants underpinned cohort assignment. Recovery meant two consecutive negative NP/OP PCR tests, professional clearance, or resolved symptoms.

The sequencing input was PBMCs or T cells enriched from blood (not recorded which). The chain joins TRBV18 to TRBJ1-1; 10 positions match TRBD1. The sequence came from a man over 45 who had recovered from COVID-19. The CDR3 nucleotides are TGTGCCAGCTCACCAGGGACAGGGGACACTGAAGCTTTCTTT. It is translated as CASSPGTGDTEAFF.